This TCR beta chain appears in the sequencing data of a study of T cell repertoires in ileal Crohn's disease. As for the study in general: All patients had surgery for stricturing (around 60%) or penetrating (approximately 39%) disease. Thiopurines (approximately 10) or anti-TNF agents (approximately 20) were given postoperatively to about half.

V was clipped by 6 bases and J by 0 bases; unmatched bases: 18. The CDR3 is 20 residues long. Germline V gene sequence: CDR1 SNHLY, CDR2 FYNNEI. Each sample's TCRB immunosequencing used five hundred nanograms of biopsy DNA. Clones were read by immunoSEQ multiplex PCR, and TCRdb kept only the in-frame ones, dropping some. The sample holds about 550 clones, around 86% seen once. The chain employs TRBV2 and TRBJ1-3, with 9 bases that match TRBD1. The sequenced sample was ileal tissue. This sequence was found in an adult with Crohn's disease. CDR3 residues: CASRTRLILDRGTSGNTIYF. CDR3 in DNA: TGTGCCAGCAGGACTCGACTAATATTGGACAGGGGAACCTCTGGAAACACCATATATTTT.